This T cell receptor beta chain derives from a study of beta chain features in type 1 diabetes. With 4 bases clipped from V and 7 bases from J, the junction kept 7 bases outside the gene matches. This CDR3 comprises 13 residues. CDR1 is SQVTM and CDR2 is ANQGSEA in the germline V gene. The authors reverse transcribed all of the isolated RNA, so sequencing captured expressed TCRB transcripts. Clones were read by immunoSEQ multiplex PCR, and TCRdb kept only the in-frame ones, dropping some. The table includes a few hundred thousand clones, roughly 15% detected once. Sequencing input: central memory CD4+ T cells from blood. This receptor was obtained from a man aged 25-45 years in good health. The rearrangement links TRBV29-1 to TRBJ2-1, with 7 bases identical to TRBD1. The CDR3 coding sequence is TGCAGCGTTGCCCCGACAGGGTTTAATGAGCAGTTCTTC. Its translation is CSVAPTGFNEQFF.